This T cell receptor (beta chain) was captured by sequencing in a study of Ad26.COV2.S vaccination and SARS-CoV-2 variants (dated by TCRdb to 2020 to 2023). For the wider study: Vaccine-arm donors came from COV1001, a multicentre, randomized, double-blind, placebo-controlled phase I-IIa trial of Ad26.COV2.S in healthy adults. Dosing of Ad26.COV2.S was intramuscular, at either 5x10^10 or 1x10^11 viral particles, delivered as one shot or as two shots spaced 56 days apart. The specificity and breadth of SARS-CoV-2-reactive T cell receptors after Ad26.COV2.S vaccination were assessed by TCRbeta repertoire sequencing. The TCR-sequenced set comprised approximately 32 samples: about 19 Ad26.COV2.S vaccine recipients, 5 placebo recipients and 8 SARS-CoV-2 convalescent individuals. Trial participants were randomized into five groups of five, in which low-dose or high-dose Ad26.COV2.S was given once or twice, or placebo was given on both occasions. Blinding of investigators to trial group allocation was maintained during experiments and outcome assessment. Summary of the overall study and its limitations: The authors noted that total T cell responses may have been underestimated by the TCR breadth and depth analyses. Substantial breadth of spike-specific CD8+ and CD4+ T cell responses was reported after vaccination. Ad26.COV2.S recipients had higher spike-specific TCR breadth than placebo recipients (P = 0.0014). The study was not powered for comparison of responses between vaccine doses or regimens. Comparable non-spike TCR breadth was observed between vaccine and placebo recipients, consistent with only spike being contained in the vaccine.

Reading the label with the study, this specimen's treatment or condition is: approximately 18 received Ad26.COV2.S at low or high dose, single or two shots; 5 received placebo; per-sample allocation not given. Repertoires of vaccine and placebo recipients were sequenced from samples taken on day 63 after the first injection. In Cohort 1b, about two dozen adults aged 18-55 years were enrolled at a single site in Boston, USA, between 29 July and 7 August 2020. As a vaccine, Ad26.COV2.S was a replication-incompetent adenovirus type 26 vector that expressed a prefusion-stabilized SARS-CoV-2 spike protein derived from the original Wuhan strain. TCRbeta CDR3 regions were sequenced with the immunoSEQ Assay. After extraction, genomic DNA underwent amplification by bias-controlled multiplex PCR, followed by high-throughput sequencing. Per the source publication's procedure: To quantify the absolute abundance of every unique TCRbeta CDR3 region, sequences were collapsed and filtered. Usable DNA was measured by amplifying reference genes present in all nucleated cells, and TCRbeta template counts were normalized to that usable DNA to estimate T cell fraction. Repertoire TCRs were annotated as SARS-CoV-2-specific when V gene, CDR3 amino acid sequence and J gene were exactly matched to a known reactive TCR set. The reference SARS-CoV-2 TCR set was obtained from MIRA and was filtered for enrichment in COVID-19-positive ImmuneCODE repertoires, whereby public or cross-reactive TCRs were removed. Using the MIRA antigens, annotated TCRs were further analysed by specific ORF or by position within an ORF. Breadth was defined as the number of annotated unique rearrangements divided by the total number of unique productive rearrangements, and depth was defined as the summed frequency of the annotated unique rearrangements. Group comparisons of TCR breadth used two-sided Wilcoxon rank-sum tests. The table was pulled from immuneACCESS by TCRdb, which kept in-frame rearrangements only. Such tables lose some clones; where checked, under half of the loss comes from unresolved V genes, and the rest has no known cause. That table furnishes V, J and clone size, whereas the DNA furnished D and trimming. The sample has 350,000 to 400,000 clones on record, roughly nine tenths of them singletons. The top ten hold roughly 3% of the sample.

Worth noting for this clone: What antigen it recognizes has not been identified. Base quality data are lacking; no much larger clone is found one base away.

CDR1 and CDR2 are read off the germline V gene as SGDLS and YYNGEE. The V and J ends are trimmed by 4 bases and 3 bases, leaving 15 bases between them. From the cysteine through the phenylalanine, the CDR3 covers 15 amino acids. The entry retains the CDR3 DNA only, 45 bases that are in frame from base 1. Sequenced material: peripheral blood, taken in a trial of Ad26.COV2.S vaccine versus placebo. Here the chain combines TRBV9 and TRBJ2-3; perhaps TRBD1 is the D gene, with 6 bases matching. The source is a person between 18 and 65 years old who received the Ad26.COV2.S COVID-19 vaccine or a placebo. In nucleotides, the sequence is TGTGCCAGCAGCTCTCACAGGGATCTTACAGATACGCAGTATTTT. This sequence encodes CASSSHRDLTDTQYF.